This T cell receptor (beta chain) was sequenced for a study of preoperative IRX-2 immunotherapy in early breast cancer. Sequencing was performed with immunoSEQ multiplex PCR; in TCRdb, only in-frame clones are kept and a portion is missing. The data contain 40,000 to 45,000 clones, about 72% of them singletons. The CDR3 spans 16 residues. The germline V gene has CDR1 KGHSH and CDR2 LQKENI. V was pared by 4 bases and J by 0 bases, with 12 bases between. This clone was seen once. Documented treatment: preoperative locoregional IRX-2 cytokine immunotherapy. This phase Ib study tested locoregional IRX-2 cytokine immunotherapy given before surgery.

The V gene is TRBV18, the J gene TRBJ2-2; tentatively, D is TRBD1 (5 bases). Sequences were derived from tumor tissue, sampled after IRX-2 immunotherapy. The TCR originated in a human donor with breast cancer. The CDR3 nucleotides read TGTGCCAGCTCACGATACCAGGGAACGAACACCGGGGAGCTGTTTTTT. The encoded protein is CASSRYQGTNTGELFF. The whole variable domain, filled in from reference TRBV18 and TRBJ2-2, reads NAGVMQNPRHLVRRRGQEARLRCSPMKGHSHVYWYRQLPEEGLKFMVYLQKENIIDESGMPKERFSAEFPKEGPSILRIQQVVRGDSAAYFCASSRYQGTNTGELFFGEGSRLTVL.